These T cell receptor beta chains were read from a single sample in a study of radiation and T cells in renal cell carcinoma. Measured with immunoSEQ multiplex PCR; TCRdb has only the in-frame clones, and not every one. The sample shows 14,000 to 15,000 clones, less than 65% of them seen only once. Material: tumor tissue, obtained from a patient whose treatment was nephrectomy without radiotherapy. The receptor source for this set is a man aged 55 to 70 with renal cell carcinoma. Both conserved end residues are part of each CDR3. Each record gives: J gene, clone size, D gene, V gene, CDR3 DNA, CDR3 protein. D genes are given only for firm matches. Some rows mark clone size as missing; the rest say once, few, many or name a class of expanded clone.

>TRBJ2-7|once|.|TRBV7-8
TGTGCCAGCAGCTCCTTTCCAGGCTTGAGGGACTACGAGCAGTACTTC
CASSSFPGLRDYEQYF
>TRBJ2-7|.|TRBD2|TRBV5-1
TGCGCCAGCAGCTCCGGACTAGGGTTTAGATACGAGCAGTACTTC
CASSSGLGFRYEQYF
>TRBJ1-3|.|.|TRBV5-1
TGCGCCAGCAGCTTGCTTGGGTCCGGAAACACCATATATTTT
CASSLLGSGNTIYF
>TRBJ2-5|.|TRBD1|TRBV5-6
TGTGCCAGCAGTCAAAACTGGGACAGGGTAGAGACCCAGTACTTC
CASSQNWDRVETQYF
>TRBJ2-7|.|.|TRBV18
TGTGCCAGCTCACTCCAAAACTCTGGGACCCACGAGCAGTACTTC
CASSLQNSGTHEQYF
>TRBJ1-2|few|TRBD1|TRBV6-5
TGTGCCAGCAGTATAGGGGGAGGGGGCGGGTACGGCTACACCTTC
CASSIGGGGGYGYTF
>TRBJ2-4|once|.|TRBV5-6
TGTGCCAGCAGCTTGGAGTTTGAGACCAAAAACATTCAGTACTTC
CASSLEFETKNIQYF
>TRBJ2-7|.|.|TRBV29-1
TGCAGCGTTGGCGGGGTTAGCTCCTACGAGCAGTACTTC
CSVGGVSSYEQYF
>TRBJ2-3|.|.|TRBV29-1
TGCAGCGTTCGTCTTAGCGGCACAGATACGCAGTATTTT
CSVRLSGTDTQYF
>TRBJ2-7|.|TRBD2|TRBV28
TGTGCCAGCAGGGGGCAAGCGGGGGGTTACGAGCAGTACTTC
CASRGQAGGYEQYF
>TRBJ1-1|.|.|TRBV10-3
TGTGCCATCGGGGCCAACACTGAAGCTTTCTTT
CAIGANTEAFF
>TRBJ1-1|.|.|TRBV15
TGTGCCACCAGCAGAGATGGGACTGAAGCTTTCTTT
CATSRDGTEAFF
>TRBJ1-4|.|.|TRBV15
TGTGCCACCAGCGCGGGGGCTAATGAAAAACTGTTTTTT
CATSAGANEKLFF
>TRBJ2-3|.|TRBD1|TRBV27
TGTGCCAGCAGTTTATCGGTTAGTGTCGACAGGGCGGATACGCAGTATTTT
CASSLSVSVDRADTQYF
>TRBJ1-5|.|.|TRBV19
TGTGCCAGCACCTACCGGAGTCAAAGGCTCTTTAACAGCAATCAGCCCCAGCATTTT
CASTYRSQRLFNSNQPQHF
>TRBJ2-1|medium-sized|.|TRBV28
TGTGCCAGCACTGGGGCGATCTCCTACAATGAGCAGTTCTTC
CASTGAISYNEQFF
>TRBJ2-7|once|.|TRBV28
TGTGCCAGCAGCCCAGGACAGAGCTACGAGCAGTACTTC
CASSPGQSYEQYF
>TRBJ2-7|.|TRBD1|TRBV19
TGTGCCGCTGCCGGGACAGGGAAGACCTACGAGCAGTACTTC
CAAAGTGKTYEQYF
>TRBJ2-4|.|.|TRBV19
TGTGCCAGTAGTATGGACGGACAAAACATTCAGTACTTC
CASSMDGQNIQYF
>TRBJ1-5|.|TRBD1|TRBV6-5
TGTGCCAGCAGTCCACGACAGGGGACCCGTCAGCCCCAGCATTTT
CASSPRQGTRQPQHF
>TRBJ2-4|.|TRBD1|TRBV7-2
TGTGCCAGCAGCCCCGACAGGGGGGGGAAGTACTTC
CASSPDRGGKYF
>TRBJ2-1|.|.|TRBV25-1
TGTGCCAGCAGTGAGGGAGGGGGCCTGAGGGAGCAGTTCTTC
CASSEGGGLREQFF
>TRBJ2-3|.|.|TRBV9
TGTGCCAGCAGCTTCCGCCGGACCTCAGATACGCAGTATTTT
CASSFRRTSDTQYF
>TRBJ1-6|.|.|TRBV5-6
TGTGCCAGCACCGACCTCTTGGGGGAGGCGGATAATTCACCCCTCCACTTT
CASTDLLGEADNSPLHF
>TRBJ2-7|.|.|TRBV7-2
TGTGCCAGCAGCTTAGGATTCCTTAGAGAGCAGTACTTC
CASSLGFLREQYF
>TRBJ1-2|.|.|TRBV19
TGTGCCAGTAGTATCGGGGGACGAGCCACCTATGGCTACACCTTC
CASSIGGRATYGYTF
>TRBJ1-2|few|.|TRBV15
TGTGCCACCAGCAGAGAAGAATATGGCTACACCTTC
CATSREEYGYTF
>TRBJ1-1|medium-sized|.|TRBV4-1
TGCGCCAGCAGCCAACAAGTCCAGAACACTGAAGCTTTCTTT
CASSQQVQNTEAFF
>TRBJ1-3|once|.|TRBV4-3
TGCGCCAGCAGCCAAACAACAGGGCTCGGTGGAAACACCATATATTTT
CASSQTTGLGGNTIYF
>TRBJ2-4|.|TRBD1|TRBV9
TGTGCCAGCAGCGGACAGGGGAAAAACATTCAGTACTTC
CASSGQGKNIQYF
>TRBJ1-5|.|.|TRBV2
TGTGCCAGCAGTGACAGCAGTTCGGGCTCGACCAGCAATCAGCCCCAGCATTTT
CASSDSSSGSTSNQPQHF
>TRBJ1-2|few|.|TRBV2
TGTGCCAGCAGTGAATCTGGCGGGAGGTTATTC
CASSESGGRLF
>TRBJ2-7|.|.|TRBV5-1
TGCGCCAGCAGCTTGTCCTGGGATCCGGGAGCGGAGATTAAGCAGTACTTC
CASSLSWDPGAEIKQYF
>TRBJ2-7|.|TRBD2|TRBV5-1
TGCGCCAGCTCGATAAGCGGGAGGGCCTTGGCCGAGCAGTACTTC
CASSISGRALAEQYF
>TRBJ1-1|.|TRBD1|TRBV29-1
TGCAGCGTGATGGACAGGGTAGGGACTGAAGCTTTCTTT
CSVMDRVGTEAFF
>TRBJ2-2|.|TRBD1|TRBV28
TGTGCCAGCAGCTCGACAGGGGTCAGCGGGGAGCTGTTTTTT
CASSSTGVSGELFF
>TRBJ1-1|.|.|TRBV5-1
TGCGCCAGCAGCTTGGTCGACAGGTTTGTCACTGAAGCTTTCTTT
CASSLVDRFVTEAFF
>TRBJ2-1|.|.|TRBV18
TGTGCCAGCTCACAACGGAGCTCCTACAATGAGCAGTTCTTC
CASSQRSSYNEQFF
>TRBJ2-1|.|TRBD1|TRBV5-1
TGCGCCAGCAGCTTGTCAGGGGGCATGGGTGAGCAGTTCTTC
CASSLSGGMGEQFF
>TRBJ1-2|.|.|TRBV5-1
TGCGCCAGCAGCTTGACTGATGCAGAGGGCTATGGCTACACCTTC
CASSLTDAEGYGYTF
>TRBJ2-3|.|.|TRBV7-2
TGTGCCAGCACCCTTGGGGTCGGACCCACAGATACGCAGTATTTT
CASTLGVGPTDTQYF
>TRBJ2-7|.|TRBD1|TRBV10-3
TGTGCCATCAGACAGGGACAGGGTCTGGACGAGCAGTACTTC
CAIRQGQGLDEQYF
>TRBJ2-3|.|.|TRBV9
TGTGCCAGCAGCCTTGGGACTACAGATACGCAGTATTTT
CASSLGTTDTQYF
>TRBJ2-7|few|.|TRBV21-1
TGTGCCAGCACTCAGCGGGAGACCTCCTACGAGCAGTACTTC
CASTQRETSYEQYF
>TRBJ2-6|.|TRBD1|TRBV9
TGTGCCAGCAGCCAGGGGGCTGGGGCCAACGTCCTGACTTTC
CASSQGAGANVLTF
>TRBJ2-3|.|.|TRBV5-1
TGCGCCAGCAGCTTGGACCCCGGCAATACGCAGTATTTT
CASSLDPGNTQYF
>TRBJ1-5|.|.|TRBV6-1
TGTGCCAGCAGTGAAGCCATCGGCCAGCCCCAGCATTTT
CASSEAIGQPQHF
>TRBJ1-1|once|TRBD1|TRBV11-3
TGTGCCAGCAGCTCGGGACAGGGAGAGGGGGACACTGAAGCTTTCTTT
CASSSGQGEGDTEAFF
>TRBJ2-1|.|.|TRBV2
TGTGCCAGCAGCACACGGACAGAAACCAATGAGCAGTTCTTC
CASSTRTETNEQFF
>TRBJ1-1|.|.|TRBV18
TGTGCCAGCTCACCACCGATGTCGCAGGGGAGGGAAGCTTTCTTT
CASSPPMSQGREAFF
>TRBJ1-3|.|.|TRBV7-2
TGTGCCAGCAGCCGACCCCCAGGAACCGGAAACACCATATATTTT
CASSRPPGTGNTIYF